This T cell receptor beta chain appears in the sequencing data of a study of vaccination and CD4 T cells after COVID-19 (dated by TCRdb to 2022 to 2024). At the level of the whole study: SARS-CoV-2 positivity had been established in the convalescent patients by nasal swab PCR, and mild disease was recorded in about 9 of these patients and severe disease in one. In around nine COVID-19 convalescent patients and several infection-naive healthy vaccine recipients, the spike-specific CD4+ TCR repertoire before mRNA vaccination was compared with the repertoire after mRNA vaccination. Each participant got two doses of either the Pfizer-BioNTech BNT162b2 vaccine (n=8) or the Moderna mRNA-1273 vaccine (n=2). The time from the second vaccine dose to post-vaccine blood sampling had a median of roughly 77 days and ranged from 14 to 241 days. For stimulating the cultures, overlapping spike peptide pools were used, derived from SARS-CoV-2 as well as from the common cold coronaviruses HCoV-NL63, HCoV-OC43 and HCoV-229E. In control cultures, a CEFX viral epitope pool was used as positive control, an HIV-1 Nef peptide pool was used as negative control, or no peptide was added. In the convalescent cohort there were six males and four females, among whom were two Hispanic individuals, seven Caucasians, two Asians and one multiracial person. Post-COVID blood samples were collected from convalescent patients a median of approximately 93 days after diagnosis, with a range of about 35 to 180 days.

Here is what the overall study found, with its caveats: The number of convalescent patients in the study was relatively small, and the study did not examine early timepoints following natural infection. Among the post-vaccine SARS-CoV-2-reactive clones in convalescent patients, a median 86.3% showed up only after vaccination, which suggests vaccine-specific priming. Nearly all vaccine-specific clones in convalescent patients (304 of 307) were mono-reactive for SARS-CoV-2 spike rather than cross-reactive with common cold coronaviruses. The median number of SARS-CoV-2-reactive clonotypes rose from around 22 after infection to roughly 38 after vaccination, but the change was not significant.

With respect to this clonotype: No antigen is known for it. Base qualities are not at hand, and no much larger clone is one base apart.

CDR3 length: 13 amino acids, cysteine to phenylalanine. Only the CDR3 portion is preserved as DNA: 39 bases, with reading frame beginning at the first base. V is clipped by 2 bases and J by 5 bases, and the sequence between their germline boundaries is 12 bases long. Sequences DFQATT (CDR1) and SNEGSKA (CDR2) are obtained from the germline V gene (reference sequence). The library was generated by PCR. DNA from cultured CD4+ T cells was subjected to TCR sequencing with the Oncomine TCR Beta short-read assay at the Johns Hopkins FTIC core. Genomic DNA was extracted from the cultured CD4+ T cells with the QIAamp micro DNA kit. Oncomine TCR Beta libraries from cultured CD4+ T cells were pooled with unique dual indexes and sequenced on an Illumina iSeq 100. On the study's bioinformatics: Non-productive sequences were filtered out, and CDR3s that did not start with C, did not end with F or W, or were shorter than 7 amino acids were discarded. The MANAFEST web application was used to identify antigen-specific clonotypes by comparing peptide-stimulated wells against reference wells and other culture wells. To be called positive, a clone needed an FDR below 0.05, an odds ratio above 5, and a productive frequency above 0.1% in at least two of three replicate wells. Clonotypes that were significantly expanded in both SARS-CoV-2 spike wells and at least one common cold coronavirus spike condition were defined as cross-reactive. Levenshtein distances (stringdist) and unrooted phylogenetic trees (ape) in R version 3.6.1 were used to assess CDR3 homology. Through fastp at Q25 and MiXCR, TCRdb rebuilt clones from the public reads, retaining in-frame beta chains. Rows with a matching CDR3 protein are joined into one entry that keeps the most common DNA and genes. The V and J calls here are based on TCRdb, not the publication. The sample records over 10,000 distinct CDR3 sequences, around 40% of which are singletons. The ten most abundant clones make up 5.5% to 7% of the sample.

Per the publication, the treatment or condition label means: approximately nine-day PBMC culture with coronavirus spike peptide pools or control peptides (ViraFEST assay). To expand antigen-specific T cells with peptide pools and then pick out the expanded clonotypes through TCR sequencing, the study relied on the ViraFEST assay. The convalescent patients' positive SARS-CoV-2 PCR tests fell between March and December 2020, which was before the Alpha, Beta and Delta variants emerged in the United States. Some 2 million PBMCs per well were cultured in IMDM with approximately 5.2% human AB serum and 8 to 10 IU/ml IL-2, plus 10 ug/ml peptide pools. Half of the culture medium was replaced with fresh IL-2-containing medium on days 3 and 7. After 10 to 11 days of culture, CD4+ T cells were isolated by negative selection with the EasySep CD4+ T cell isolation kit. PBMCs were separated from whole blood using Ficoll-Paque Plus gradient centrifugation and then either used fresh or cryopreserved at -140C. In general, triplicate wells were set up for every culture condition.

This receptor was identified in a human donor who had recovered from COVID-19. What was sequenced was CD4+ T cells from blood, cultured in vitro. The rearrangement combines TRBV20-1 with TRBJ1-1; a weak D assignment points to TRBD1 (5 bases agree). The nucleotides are TGCAGTGCTAGATCGGGGGGTTGGACTGAAGCTTTCTTT. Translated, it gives CSARSGGWTEAFF.